Sequencing of this T cell receptor (beta chain) was carried out in a study of hypomethylating agent response in myelodysplastic syndrome (dated by TCRdb to the early 2020s). For context, the study as a whole: Patients were treated with the hypomethylating agents azacitidine (most of the 11) or decitabine (3 of 11). The cohort was composed of roughly ten male and a couple of female myelodysplastic syndrome patients. A mean patient age of 72.2 +/- 6.3 years was recorded, and a diploid cytogenetic profile was observed most commonly. The mutation found most frequently was TET2, which appeared in about 45% of the 11 patients. Complete response or hematologic improvement was achieved by six patients, and four or five patients were classified as non-responders. Complete response or hematologic improvement counted as response, and patients meeting neither criterion were classed as non-responders. General conclusions and limits of the study: The healthy control donors were not matched in age to the MDS patients, and this mismatch could have affected the comparison between MDS and healthy donors. The cohort was small, with only roughly twelve patients analyzed. A possible recognition of novel MDS antigens by the shared GLIPH2 clusters was not confirmed and needs experimental validation. Richness, rarefaction diversity and clonality did not change significantly after hypomethylating agent treatment, across all patients or within response groups. Novel clonotypes were found to emerge more often in responders, whereas more contracted clonotypes were observed in non-responders after treatment.

For this clone: The target of this receptor is not known. The record has no base qualities; no much larger clone is one base away.

Trimming takes 6 bases off V and 2 bases off J; junction bases not matched to a gene: 6. As encoded in the germline V gene (reference sequence), CDR1 is MNHNY while CDR2 is SVGAGI. Reading from cysteine to phenylalanine, the CDR3 counts 15 amino acids. Only the CDR3 DNA is retained, 45 bases long and in frame from the first base. Bulk bone marrow was analyzed without sorting T-cell subsets. TCR beta CDR3 regions were immunosequenced from bone marrow of over nine myelodysplastic syndrome patients before and after hypomethylating agent therapy. To track the repertoire longitudinally, every patient provided one baseline bone marrow along with two to three bone marrows taken at different post-treatment timepoints. Genomic DNA was isolated from whole bone marrow, and DNA quality was assessed with TapeStation, NanoDrop OneC and PicoGreen assays. Library generation was performed with the immunoSEQ multiplex PCR assay. Sequencing was run at survey resolution with two replicates of roughly 200 ng each, for a total of around 400 ng of DNA per sample. Rearranged TCRB sequences in genomic DNA were detected with the hsTCRB kit, which uses multiplex PCR primers directed at V and J genes. The CDR3 region was amplified in a first PCR of around 34 cycles using the QIAGEN Multiplex PCR Kit. Sample barcodes and Illumina adapters were added to each replicate in an 8-cycle second PCR. Quantification of the pooled libraries was done with a QuantStudio 6 and the KAPA library quantification kit. About 15 pM of pooled libraries was sequenced on an Illumina MiSeq using 156-cycle single-end reads plus a 15-cycle index read. The study's processing was this. VDJdb annotation flagged about 1.7% of around 180,000 unique clonotypes as previously reported viral-epitope-specific. The immunoSEQ Data Assistant and immunoSEQ Analyzer converted raw reads into normalized, annotated TCRB repertoires. Clonotypes were analyzed with the immunarch R package version 0.6.5 and BioAnalyzer. Before richness was estimated, every repertoire was downsampled to match the clone count of the smallest repertoire. Clonotypes were classified as expanded, contracted or novel by Fisher's exact tests, with novel defined as zero frequency before treatment. Significantly changed CDR3 beta sequences were clustered with GLIPH2 at simulation_depth=1000 and kmer_min_depth=3, and CDR3s shorter than five residues were left out. TCRdb mirrors the immuneACCESS table, restricted to in-frame sequences. Some clones are absent from its copies; in checked studies, under half trace to an unresolved V gene, and the reason for the others is unknown. V, J and clone size derive from that table, while D and trimming were established from the DNA sequence. The sample profile shows a few thousand clones; about 81% of them were found once. The biggest ten clones account for under 35% of the sample.

The source of this sequence is a human donor with myelodysplastic syndrome. The specimen comprised bone marrow, sampled before or after starting hypomethylating agent treatment for myelodysplastic syndrome (not recorded which). The sequence links TRBV6-6 to TRBJ1-4, with TRBD1 matching 7 junction bases. The DNA sequence reads TGTGCCAGCAGCCCGACAGGGAACACTAATGAAAAACTGTTTTTT. It translates to CASSPTGNTNEKLFF.